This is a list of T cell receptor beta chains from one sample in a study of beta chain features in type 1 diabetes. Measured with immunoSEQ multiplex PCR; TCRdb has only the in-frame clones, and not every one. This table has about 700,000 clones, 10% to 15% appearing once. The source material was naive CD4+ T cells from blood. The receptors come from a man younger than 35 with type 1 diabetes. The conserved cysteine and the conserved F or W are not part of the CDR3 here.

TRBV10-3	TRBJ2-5	AISEGTGGGTQY
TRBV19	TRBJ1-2	ASHPDRNYGYT
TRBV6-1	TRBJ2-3	ASSEGTGVSTDTQY
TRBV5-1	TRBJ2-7	ASSLVGGTPEQY
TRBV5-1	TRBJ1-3	ASSSGTGASGNTIY
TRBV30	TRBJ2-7	AWREPSLGVLYEQY
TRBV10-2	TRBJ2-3	ASSELTRDSHTDTQY
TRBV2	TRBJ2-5	APRAELEAQY
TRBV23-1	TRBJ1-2	ASFWVQSKGGYT
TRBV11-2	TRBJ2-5	ASSQAWETQY
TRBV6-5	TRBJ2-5	ATTHTTWEETQY
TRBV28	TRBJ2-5	ASSSGGETQY
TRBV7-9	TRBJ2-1	ASSRTGYSYNEQF
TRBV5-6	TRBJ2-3	ASSLGEDTQY
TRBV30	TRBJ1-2	AWSDLKPGRY
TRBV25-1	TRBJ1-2	ASSEGGGYGYT
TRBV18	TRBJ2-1	ASSPPSAPGDEQF
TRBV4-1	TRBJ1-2	ASSQEWDSRLGYT
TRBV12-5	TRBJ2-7	ASGLVPLAGASSYEQY
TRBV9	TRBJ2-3	ASSVASGDLTDTQY
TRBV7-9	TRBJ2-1	ASSLGQLEQF
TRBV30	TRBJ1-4	AWSVGNLEKLF
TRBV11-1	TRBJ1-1	ASSLEGVGTEAF
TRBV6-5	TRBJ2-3	ASSSRLGADTQY
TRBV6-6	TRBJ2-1	ASSHDNEQF
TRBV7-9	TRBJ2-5	ASTRGGDTSHGAQY
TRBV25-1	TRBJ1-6	ASTGTGEGYSPLH
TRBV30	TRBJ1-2	AWSVWVYGYT
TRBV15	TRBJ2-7	ATSRLRGADPYEQY
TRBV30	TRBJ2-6	AWRSEGANVLT
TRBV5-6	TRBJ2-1	ASSSVDRDYNEQF
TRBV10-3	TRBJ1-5	AISEGLGNQPQH
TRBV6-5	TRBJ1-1	ASSYKAVTF
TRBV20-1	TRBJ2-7	SARLGEKQY
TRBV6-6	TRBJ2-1	ASSPDPLGQF
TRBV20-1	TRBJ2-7	SAISSYEQY
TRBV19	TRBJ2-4	ASSIEGSRAKNIQY
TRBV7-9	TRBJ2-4	ASSADRTDRWY
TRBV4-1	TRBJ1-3	ASSQDEQVRSGNTIY
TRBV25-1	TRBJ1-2	ASSEYTESGYT
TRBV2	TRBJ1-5	ATHREGSQPQH
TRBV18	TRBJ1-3	ASSPPDGNTIY
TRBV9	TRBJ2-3	ASSERSGGIIFDTQY
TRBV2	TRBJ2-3	ASTSDRVSTDTQY
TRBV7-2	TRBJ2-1	ASSFLLAGVNEQF
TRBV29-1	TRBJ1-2	SVGVGVEDYGYT
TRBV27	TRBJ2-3	ASSEYRQDTQY
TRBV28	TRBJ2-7	ASQQSLAGEQY